This T cell receptor (beta chain) was observed in a study of CD8 T cells in ankylosing spondylitis. The CDR3 is 14 residues long. In germline, CDR1 is DFQATT, CDR2 SNEGSKA (reference sequence). The junction had 8 bases not matched to a gene; V was cut back by 2 bases and J by 10 bases. A quantitative 5'-RACE method, one with molecular barcodes, was used to make TCR beta libraries. TCRdb called the 5' RACE reads again in MiXCR, with one record for every CDR3 protein. The top ten clones hold roughly 1% of a sample with 470,000 or so distinct CDR3 sequences, about 24% of them seen once. General study results and limits: Seemingly distinctive of ankylosing spondylitis blood was a TCR beta motif formed by eight highly homologous variants. In ankylosing spondylitis patients, matched synovial fluid reportedly showed significant enrichment of disease-linked clones.

In regard to this clonotype: The antigen remains undetermined.

The rearrangement uses TRBV20-1 and TRBJ2-1, with TRBD2 identical over 10 bases. Sequenced input: blood, either unsorted or a sorted T cell fraction (not recorded which). This TCR was recovered from a male donor with ankylosing spondylitis. The DNA of the CDR3 is TGCAGTGCTAGACTAGCGGGAGCCCGAGGCGAGCAGTTCTTC. This encodes CSARLAGARGEQFF.